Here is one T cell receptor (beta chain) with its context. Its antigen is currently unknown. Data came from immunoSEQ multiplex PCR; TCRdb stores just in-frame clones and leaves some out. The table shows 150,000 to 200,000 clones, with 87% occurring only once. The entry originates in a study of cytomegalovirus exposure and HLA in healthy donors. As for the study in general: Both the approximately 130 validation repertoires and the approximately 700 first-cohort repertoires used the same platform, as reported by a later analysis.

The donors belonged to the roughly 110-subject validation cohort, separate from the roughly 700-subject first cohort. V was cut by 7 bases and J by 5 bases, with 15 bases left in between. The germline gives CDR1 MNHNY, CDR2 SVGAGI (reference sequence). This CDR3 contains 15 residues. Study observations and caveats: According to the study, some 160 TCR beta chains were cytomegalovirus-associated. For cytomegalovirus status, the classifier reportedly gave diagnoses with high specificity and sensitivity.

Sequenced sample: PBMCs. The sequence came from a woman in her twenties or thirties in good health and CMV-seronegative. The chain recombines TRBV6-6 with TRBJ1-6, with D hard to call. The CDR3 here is CASTLTADNNSPLHF. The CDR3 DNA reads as TGTGCCAGCACCCTAACAGCTGACAATAATTCACCCCTCCACTTT.